This TCR beta chain stems from a study of tumor-infiltrating lymphocytes in primary liver carcinoma. Whole-study findings and limits: Found in all five tumor regions were only about 7-25% of top clones.

Germline V gene data show CDR1 as SGHAT and CDR2 as FQDESV (reference sequence). The CDR3 has 15 residues. On this clonotype itself: Antigen specificity is unknown. Mismatch with germline at one junction end may stem from a read error.

Unsorted bulk tissue, about 20-32 mg of it, served as the source for co-extraction of RNA and DNA. Among the patients, all had chronic HBV infection and none had been treated. Every tumor sample had over 85% viable tumor cells. Starting from approximately 0.45 ug of total RNA, TCR beta cDNA was produced with a primer in the constant region. Slightly modified ARM-PCR served as the procedure for the TCR beta libraries. These libraries came from three rounds of nested multiplex PCR. TRBV1-TRBV30 forward and Cbeta reverse primers drove the first two roughly 10-cycle rounds. TCRdb re-analysed the multiplex PCR reads in MiXCR, keeping a single row per CDR3 protein. The table shows about 130,000 distinct CDR3 sequences, with under 65% occurring only once.

The origin of this receptor is an older woman with primary liver carcinoma and hepatitis B virus infection. Sequenced input: liver tumor tissue from sampling region 3. The subset is: tumor region T3, left-lateral pole. V is TRBV11-1 and J is TRBJ2-2, with D possibly TRBD1 on 6 matching bases. The CDR3 protein is CASSPGPLQAGELLF. The CDR3 coding sequence is TGTGCCAGCAGTCCCGGGCCGCTTCAGGCAGGGGAGCTGTTATTT.